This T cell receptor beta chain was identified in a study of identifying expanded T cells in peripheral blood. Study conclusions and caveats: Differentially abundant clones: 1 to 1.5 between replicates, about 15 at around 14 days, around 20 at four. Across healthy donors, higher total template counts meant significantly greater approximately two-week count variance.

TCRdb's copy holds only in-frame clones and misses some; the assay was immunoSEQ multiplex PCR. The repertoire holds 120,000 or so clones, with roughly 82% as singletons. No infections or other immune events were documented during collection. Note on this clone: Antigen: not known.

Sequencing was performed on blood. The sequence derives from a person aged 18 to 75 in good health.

CDR3 region: CASSVQIYYEQYF. Written as DNA, the CDR3 is TGTGCCAGCAGTGTACAGATCTACTACGAGCAGTACTTC. This chain connects TRBV2 to TRBJ2-7; the D is unclear. The germline gives CDR1 SNHLY, CDR2 FYNNEI. This CDR3 contains 13 residues. Trimming pared 4 bases from V and 3 bases from J, leaving 10 bases between.